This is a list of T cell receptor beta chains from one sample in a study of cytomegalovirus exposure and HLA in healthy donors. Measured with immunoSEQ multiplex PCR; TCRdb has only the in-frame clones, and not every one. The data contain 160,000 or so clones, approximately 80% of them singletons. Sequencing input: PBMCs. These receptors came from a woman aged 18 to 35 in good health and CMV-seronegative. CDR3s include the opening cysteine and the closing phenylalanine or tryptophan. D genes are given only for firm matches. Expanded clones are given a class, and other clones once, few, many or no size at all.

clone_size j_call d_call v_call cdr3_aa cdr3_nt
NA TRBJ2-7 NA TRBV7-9 CASSFDGYSYEQYF TGTGCCAGCAGCTTCGACGGGTACTCCTACGAGCAGTACTTC
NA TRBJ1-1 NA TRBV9 CASSAAQGSTEAFF TGTGCCAGCAGCGCCGCACAGGGTAGCACTGAAGCTTTCTTT
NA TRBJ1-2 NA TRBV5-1 CASSRRPGILDPGYTF TGCGCCAGCAGCCGCCGGCCCGGGATCTTGGATCCTGGCTACACCTTC
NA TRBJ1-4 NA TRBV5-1 CASARALNEKLFF TGCGCCAGCGCGAGGGCCCTTAATGAAAAACTGTTTTTT
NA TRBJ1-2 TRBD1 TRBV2 CASFKGTGVGGYTF TGTGCCAGCTTTAAAGGGACAGGGGTAGGTGGCTACACCTTC
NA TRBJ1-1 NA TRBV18 CASSPQNGQNTEAFF TGTGCCAGCTCACCGCAGAATGGGCAGAACACTGAAGCTTTCTTT
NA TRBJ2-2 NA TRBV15 CATSRFSAGTPGTGELFF TGTGCCACCAGCAGATTCTCGGCCGGGACACCAGGAACCGGGGAGCTGTTTTTT
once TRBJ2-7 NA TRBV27 CAKQGFSYYEQYF TGTGCCAAGCAGGGCTTCAGCTACTACGAGCAGTACTTC
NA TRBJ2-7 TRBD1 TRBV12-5 CASGLVMGQGVAEQYF TGTGCTAGTGGTTTGGTCATGGGACAGGGGGTTGCCGAGCAGTACTTC
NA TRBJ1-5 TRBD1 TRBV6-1 CASIQGGGQPQHF TGTGCCAGCATCCAGGGGGGTGGTCAGCCCCAGCATTTT
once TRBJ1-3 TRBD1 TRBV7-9 CASRAQGARAGNTIYF TGTGCCAGCAGGGCCCAGGGGGCGCGTGCTGGAAACACCATATATTTT
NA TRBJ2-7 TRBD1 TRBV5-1 CASSFSDRAYEQYF TGCGCCAGCAGCTTCAGTGACAGGGCCTACGAGCAGTACTTC
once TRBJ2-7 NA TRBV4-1 CASSQVVDRRIYEQYF TGCGCCAGCAGCCAAGTTGTCGACAGGAGGATCTACGAGCAGTACTTC
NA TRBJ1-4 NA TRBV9 CASSVAGQPNEKLFF TGTGCCAGCAGCGTAGCTGGACAGCCTAATGAAAAACTGTTTTTT
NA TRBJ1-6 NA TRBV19 CASSTDRSNSPLHF TGTGCCAGTAGCACCGACAGATCCAATTCACCCCTCCACTTT
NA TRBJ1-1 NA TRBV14 CASSQVSTEAFF TGTGCCAGCAGCCAAGTGAGCACTGAAGCTTTCTTT
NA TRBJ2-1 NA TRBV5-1 CASSLAWSSYNEQFF TGCGCCAGCAGCTTGGCGTGGAGCTCCTACAATGAGCAGTTCTTC
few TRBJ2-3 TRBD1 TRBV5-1 CASHTGGVTDTQYF TGCGCCAGCCATACAGGGGGCGTCACAGATACGCAGTATTTT
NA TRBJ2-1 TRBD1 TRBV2 CASSTPASGGVGGEQFF TGTGCCAGCAGTACGCCTGCGTCAGGGGGCGTTGGAGGTGAGCAGTTCTTC
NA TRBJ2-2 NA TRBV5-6 CASSLVGGPGELFF TGTGCCAGCAGCTTGGTGGGGGGGCCCGGGGAGCTGTTTTTT
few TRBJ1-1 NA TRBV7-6 CASSSTVNTEAFF TGTGCCAGCAGCTCTACGGTTAACACTGAAGCTTTCTTT
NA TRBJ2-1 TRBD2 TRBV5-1 CASSPTSGGVYNEQFF TGCGCCAGCAGCCCTACTAGCGGGGGGGTCTACAATGAGCAGTTCTTC
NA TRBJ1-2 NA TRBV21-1 CASAQTYGYTF TGTGCCAGCGCACAGACCTATGGCTACACCTTC
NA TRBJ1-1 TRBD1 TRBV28 CASSLGQGANTEAFF TGTGCCAGCAGTTTGGGACAGGGGGCGAACACTGAAGCTTTCTTT
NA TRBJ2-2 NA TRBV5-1 CASSDTGELFF TGCGCCAGCTCTGACACCGGGGAGCTGTTTTTT
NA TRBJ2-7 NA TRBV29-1 CSVGGSSSYEQYF TGCAGCGTTGGAGGTTCCAGCTCCTACGAGCAGTACTTC
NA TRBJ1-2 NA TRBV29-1 CSVLAGNYGYTF TGCAGCGTTTTAGCTGGAAACTATGGCTACACCTTC
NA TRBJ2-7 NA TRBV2 CASSASSYEQYF TGTGCCAGCAGTGCCTCCTCCTACGAGCAGTACTTC
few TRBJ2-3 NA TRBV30 CAWSVGGAGDTQYF TGTGCCTGGAGTGTCGGCGGGGCGGGAGATACGCAGTATTTT
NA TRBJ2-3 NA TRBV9 CASSFLGGIGDTQYF TGTGCCAGCAGTTTCCTCGGGGGTATCGGAGATACGCAGTATTTT
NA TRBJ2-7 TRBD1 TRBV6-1 CASRETGAAYEQYF TGTGCCAGCAGAGAAACAGGGGCGGCCTACGAGCAGTACTTC
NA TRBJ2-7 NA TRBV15 CATSRDFCGLFNCEQYF TGTGCCACCAGCAGAGATTTTTGCGGCCTCTTTAACTGCGAGCAGTACTTC
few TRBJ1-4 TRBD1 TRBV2 CASNPDRAEKLFF TGTGCCAGCAACCCGGACAGGGCTGAAAAACTGTTTTTT
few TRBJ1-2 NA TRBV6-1 CASSEAGTYNYGYTF TGTGCCAGCAGTGAAGCAGGGACTTATAACTATGGCTACACCTTC
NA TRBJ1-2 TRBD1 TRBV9 CASSPKGQGNYGYTF TGTGCCAGCAGCCCCAAGGGACAGGGGAACTATGGCTACACCTTC
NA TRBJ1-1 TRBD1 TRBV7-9 CAMGDRGPQNTEAFF TGTGCCATGGGGGACAGGGGGCCCCAGAACACTGAAGCTTTCTTT
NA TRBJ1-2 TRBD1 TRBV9 CASSAGQGVSVANYGYTF TGTGCCAGCAGCGCGGGACAGGGCGTATCAGTCGCTAACTATGGCTACACCTTC
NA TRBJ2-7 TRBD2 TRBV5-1 CASSASRGGDEQYF TGCGCCAGCAGCGCCTCGCGGGGGGGCGACGAGCAGTACTTC
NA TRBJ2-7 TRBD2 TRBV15 CATSRDPRGAYEQYF TGTGCCACCAGCAGAGATCCCCGGGGGGCCTACGAGCAGTACTTC
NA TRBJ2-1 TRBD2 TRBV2 CASSREMTSGGMDEQFF TGTGCCAGCAGTCGTGAGATGACTAGCGGGGGTATGGATGAGCAGTTCTTC
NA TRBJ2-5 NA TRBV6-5 CASSLNSRETQYF TGTGCCAGCAGTCTAAATTCACGCGAGACCCAGTACTTC
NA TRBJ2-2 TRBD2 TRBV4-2 CASSQDASSGGASGELFF TGTGCCAGCAGCCAAGATGCTTCTAGCGGGGGGGCCTCCGGGGAGCTGTTTTTT
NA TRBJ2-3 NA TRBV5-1 CASSLWRDSRDTQYF TGCGCCAGCAGCTTGTGGCGGGACAGTAGAGATACGCAGTATTTT
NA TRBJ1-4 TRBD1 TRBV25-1 CASSYLGQANEKLFF TGTGCCAGCAGCTACTTAGGACAGGCAAATGAAAAACTGTTTTTT